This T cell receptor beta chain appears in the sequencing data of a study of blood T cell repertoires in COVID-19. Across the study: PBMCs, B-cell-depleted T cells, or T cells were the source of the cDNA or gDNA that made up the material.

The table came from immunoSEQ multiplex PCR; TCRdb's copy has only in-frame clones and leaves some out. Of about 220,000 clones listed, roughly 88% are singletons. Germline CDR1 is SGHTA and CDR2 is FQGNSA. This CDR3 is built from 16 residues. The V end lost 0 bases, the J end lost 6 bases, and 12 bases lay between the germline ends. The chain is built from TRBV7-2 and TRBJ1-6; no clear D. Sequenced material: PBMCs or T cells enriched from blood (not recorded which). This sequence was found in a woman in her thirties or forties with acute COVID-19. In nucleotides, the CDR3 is TGTGCCAGCAGCTTAGCATCCGGGGTGCGTAATTCACCCCTCCACTTT. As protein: CASSLASGVRNSPLHF. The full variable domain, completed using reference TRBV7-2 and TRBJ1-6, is GAGVSQSPSNKVTEKGKDVELRCDPISGHTALYWYRQSLGQGLEFLIYFQGNSAPDKSGLPSDRFSAERTGGSVSTLTIQRTQQEDSAVYLCASSLASGVRNSPLHFGNGTRLTVT.